This T cell receptor (beta chain) was documented in a study of T cells in pancreatic ductal adenocarcinoma. TCRdb keeps only in-frame clones here, not all; method: immunoSEQ multiplex PCR. The sample lists under 30,000 clones, around nine tenths occurring once. Selected pancreatic ductal adenocarcinoma patients had undergone surgery without neoadjuvant therapy. Per germline, CDR1 MNHNS and CDR2 SASEGT. The CDR3 is 17 amino acids. Deletions cut 1 base from V and 2 bases from J, with 16 bases between. This receptor was taken from a human donor with pancreatic ductal adenocarcinoma. The chain uses TRBV6-1 and TRBJ2-3, with D perhaps matching TRBD2 (7 bases). The specimen sequenced was PBMCs. The CDR3 region is CASSEVGGGAVTDTQYF. DNA of the CDR3: TGTGCCAGCAGTGAAGTGGGAGGGGGGGCCGTCACAGATACGCAGTATTTT.